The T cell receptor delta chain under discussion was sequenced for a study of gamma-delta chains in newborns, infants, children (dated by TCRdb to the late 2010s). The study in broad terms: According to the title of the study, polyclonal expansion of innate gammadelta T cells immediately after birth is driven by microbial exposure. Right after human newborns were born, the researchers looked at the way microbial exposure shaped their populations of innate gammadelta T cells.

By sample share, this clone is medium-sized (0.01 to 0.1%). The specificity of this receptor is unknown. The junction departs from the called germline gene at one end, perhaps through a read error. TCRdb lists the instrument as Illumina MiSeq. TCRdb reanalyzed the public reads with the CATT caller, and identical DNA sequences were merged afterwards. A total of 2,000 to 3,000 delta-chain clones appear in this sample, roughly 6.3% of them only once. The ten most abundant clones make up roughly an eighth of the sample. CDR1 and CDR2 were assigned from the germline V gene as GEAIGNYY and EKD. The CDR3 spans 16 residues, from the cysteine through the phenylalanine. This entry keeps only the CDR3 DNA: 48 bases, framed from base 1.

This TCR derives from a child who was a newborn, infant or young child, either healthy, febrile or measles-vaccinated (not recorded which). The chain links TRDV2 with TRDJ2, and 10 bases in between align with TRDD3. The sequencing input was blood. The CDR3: CACVISWGILTAPLFF. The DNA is TGTGCCTGTGTCATATCCTGGGGGATATTGACAGCACCACTCTTCTTT.